The clone carrying this T cell receptor (beta chain) was observed at least ten times. What it recognizes is unknown. The definition of stable Graves' hyperthyroidism was no ophthalmopathy progression within 18 months. Those with hyperthyroidism were 18 to 65 years old, newly diagnosed, and ill for under 2 months. Amplification yielded TCR beta CDR3 regions, with RNA transcripts as the source. Researchers ran a first-round RT-PCR on the TCR CDR3 using the HTBI primer set. TCRdb used MiXCR to reprocess the multiplex PCR reads, holding one entry per CDR3 protein. The top ten hold roughly 3.5% of the sample, which has about 350,000 distinct CDR3 sequences, about 20% seen once. V lost 3 bases to trimming and J lost 3 bases, with 20 bases between them. The CDR3 sequence is 17 residues long. Germline V gene sequence: CDR1 KGHSH, CDR2 LQKENI. The data originate from a study of T cells in Graves' hyperthyroidism and ophthalmopathy. The study, taken as a whole, reports: Ophthalmopathy prediction by the model preceded onset by a median approximately 6.1 months. Researchers found most expanded thyroid clonotypes above 0.001 in blood as well.

Sequenced input: blood. The TCR originated in a woman aged 18 to 35 with Graves' hyperthyroidism. The chain links TRBV18 to TRBJ1-2, with D unclear. The CDR3: CASSPPVGRPPYYGYTF. The CDR3 coding sequence is TGTGCCAGCTCACCTCCAGTGGGTCGTCCCCCCTACTATGGCTACACCTTC.